Sequencing of this TCR beta chain was carried out in a study of T cells after yellow fever vaccination. This clonotype has more than one count but fewer than ten. The CDR3 loop spans 13 amino acids. Trimming removed 7 bases from V and 8 bases from J, with 17 bases in between. TCRdb reprocessed the 5' RACE reads via MiXCR and lists one record per CDR3 protein. The sample yields some 52,000 distinct CDR3 sequences, 6% to 8.5% seen once. V usage is TRBV12-3 or TRBV12-4 and J usage is TRBJ1-1; the D is unclear. This clonotype was obtained from a man between 18 and 35 years old who received the YFV17D yellow fever vaccine. The starting material was CD8+ T cells not binding an NS4B(214-222) dextramer, sorted from PBMCs, obtained more than 35 days after the first yellow fever vaccination. This CDR3 is CASTEGLGAEAFF. The CDR3 DNA sequence: TGTGCCAGCACAGAGGGCCTGGGAGCAGAAGCTTTCTTT.